This TCR beta chain was profiled in a study of T cells after yellow fever vaccination. Findings and limits, study-wide: Booster sampling recovered most clones from primary vaccination (approximately 96% CD4, approximately 90% CD8).

Notes on this clonotype: Its antigen is currently unknown.

This CDR3 region has 15 residues. Germline assignment: CDR1 LGHNA and CDR2 YSLEER. With V trimmed by 1 base and J by 5 bases, 4 bases remained unmatched. TCRdb reanalysed the 5' RACE reads using MiXCR and keeps one entry per CDR3 protein. The data contain a few hundred thousand distinct CDR3 sequences, roughly 4.3% of them singletons. The receptor's source is a man in his late teens or twenties who received the YFV17D yellow fever vaccine. The material was PBMCs, obtained 5 days after the yellow fever booster vaccination. This chain joins TRBV4-3 and TRBJ1-4; 7 bases are shared with TRBD1. CDR3 region: CASSQAGGGNEKLFF. In nucleotides, the CDR3 is TGCGCCAGCAGCCAAGCAGGGGGGGGGAATGAAAAACTGTTTTTT.